This T cell receptor beta chain was sequenced in a study of shared clonotypes between healthy human individuals. Study-wide results and limits: Represented diversity (both genetic and exposure-history) was limited by the small number of donors. Only blood samples were collected, and tissue repertoires likely differ.

A word on this clone: No antigen is known for it.

Genomic DNA, for the unsorted samples, came from tens of millions of PBMCs. At the deep level, the assay was run. TCRdb's copy holds only in-frame clones and misses some; the assay was immunoSEQ multiplex PCR. Of about 470,000 clones in the sample, roughly 83% are singletons; the top ten hold 13%. The CDR3 totals 14 residues. Germline loops: CDR1 SGHRS, CDR2 YFSETQ. V lost 4 bases to trimming and J lost 1 base, with 11 bases between them. The rearrangement joins TRBV5-1 to TRBJ1-2; D gene ambiguous. Sequenced input: PBMCs. The TCR comes from a middle-aged woman in good health. Some clones in this sample may be carry-over from other donors' samples. CDR3 residues: CASSPRTDNYGYTF. As DNA, the CDR3 is TGCGCCAGCAGCCCAAGGACGGATAACTATGGCTACACCTTC.